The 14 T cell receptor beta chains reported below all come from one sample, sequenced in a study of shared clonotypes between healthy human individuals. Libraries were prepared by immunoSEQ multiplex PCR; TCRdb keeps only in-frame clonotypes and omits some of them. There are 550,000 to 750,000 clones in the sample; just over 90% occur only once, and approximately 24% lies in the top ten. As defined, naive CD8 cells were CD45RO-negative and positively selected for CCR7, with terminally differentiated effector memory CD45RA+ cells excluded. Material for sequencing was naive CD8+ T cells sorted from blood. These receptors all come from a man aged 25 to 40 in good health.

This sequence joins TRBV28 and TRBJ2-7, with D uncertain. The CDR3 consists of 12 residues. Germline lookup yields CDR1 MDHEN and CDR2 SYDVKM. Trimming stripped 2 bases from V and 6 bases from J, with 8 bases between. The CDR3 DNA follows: TGTGCCAGCAGTTTAGGGGATCTCGAGCAGTACTTC. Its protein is CASSLGDLEQYF.

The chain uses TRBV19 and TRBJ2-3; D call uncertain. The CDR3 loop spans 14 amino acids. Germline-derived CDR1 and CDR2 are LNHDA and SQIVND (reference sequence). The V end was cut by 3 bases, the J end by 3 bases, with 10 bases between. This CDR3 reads CASSILGYTDTQYF. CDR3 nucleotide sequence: TGTGCCAGTAGTATCTTGGGGTATACAGATACGCAGTATTTT. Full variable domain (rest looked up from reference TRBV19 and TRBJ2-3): DGGITQSPKYLFRKEGQNVTLSCEQNLNHDAMYWYRQDPGQGLRLIYYSQIVNDFQKGDIAEGYSVSREKKESFPLTVTSAQKNPTAFYLCASSILGYTDTQYFGPGTRLTVL.

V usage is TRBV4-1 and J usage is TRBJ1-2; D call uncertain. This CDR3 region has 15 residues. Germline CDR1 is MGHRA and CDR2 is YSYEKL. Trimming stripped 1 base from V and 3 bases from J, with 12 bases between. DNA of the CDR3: TGCGCCAGCAGCCAAGGTGGGCCCGGGGACTATGGCTACACCTTC. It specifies CASSQGGPGDYGYTF.

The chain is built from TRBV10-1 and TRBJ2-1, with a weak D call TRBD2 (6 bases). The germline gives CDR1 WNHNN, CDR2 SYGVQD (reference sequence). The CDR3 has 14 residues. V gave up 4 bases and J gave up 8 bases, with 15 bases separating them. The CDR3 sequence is CASSVTEGMDEQFF. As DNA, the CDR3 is TGCGCCAGCAGTGTTACGGAGGGTATGGATGAGCAGTTCTTC.

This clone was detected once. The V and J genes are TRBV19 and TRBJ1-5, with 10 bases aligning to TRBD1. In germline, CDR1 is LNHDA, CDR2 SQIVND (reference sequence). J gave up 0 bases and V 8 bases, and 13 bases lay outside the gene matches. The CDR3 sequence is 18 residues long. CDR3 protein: CASRPGQGFKNSNQPQHF. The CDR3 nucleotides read TGTGCCAGTCGCCCGGGACAGGGGTTCAAAAATAGCAATCAGCCCCAGCATTTT.

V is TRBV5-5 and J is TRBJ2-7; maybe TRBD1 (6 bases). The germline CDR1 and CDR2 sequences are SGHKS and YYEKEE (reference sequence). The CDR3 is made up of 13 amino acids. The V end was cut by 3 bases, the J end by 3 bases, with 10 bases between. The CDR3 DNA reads TGTGCCAGCAGCTCGACAGGATACTACGAGCAGTACTTC. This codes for CASSSTGYYEQYF. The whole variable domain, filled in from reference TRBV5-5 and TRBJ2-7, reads DAGVTQSPTHLIKTRGQQVTLRCSPISGHKSVSWYQQVLGQGPQFIFQYYEKEERGRGNFPDRFSARQFPNYSSELNVNALLLGDSALYLCASSSTGYYEQYFGPGTRLTVT.

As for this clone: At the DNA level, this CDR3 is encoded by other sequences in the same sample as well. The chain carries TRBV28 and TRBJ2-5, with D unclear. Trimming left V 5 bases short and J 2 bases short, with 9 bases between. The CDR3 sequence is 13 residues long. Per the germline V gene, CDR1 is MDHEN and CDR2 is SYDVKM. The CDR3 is CASSLTYQETQYF. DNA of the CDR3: TGTGCCAGCAGTCTGACTTATCAAGAGACCCAGTACTTC.

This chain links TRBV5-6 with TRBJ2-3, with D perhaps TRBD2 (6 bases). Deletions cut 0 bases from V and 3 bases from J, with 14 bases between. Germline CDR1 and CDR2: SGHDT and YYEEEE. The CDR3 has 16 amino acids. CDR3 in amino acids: CASSLGTGRGTDTQYF. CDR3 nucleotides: TGTGCCAGCAGCTTGGGAACCGGGAGAGGGACAGATACGCAGTATTTT.

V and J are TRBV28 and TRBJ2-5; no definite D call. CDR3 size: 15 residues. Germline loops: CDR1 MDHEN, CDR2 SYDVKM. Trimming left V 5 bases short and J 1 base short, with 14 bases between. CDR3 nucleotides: TGTGCCAGCAGTATGGGCGCGGATGTCCAAGAGACCCAGTACTTC. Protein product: CASSMGADVQETQYF.

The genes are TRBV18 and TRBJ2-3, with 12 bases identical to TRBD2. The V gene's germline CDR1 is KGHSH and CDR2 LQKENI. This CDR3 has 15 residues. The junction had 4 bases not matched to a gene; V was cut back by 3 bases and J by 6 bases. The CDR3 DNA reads TGTGCCAGCTCACCTCCGACTAGCGGGAGCGATACGCAGTATTTT. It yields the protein CASSPPTSGSDTQYF.

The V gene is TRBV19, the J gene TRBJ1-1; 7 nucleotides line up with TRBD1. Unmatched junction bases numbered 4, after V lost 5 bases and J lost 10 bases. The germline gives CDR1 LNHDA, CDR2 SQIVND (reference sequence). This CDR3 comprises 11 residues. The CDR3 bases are TGTGCCAGTAGTGTCGGGACAGCAGCTTTCTTT. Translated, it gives CASSVGTAAFF.

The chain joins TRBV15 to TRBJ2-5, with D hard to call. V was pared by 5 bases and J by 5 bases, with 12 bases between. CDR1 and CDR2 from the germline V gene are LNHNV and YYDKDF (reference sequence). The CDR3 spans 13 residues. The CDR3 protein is CATSEERWETQYF. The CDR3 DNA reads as TGTGCCACCAGCGAGGAAAGGTGGGAGACCCAGTACTTC.

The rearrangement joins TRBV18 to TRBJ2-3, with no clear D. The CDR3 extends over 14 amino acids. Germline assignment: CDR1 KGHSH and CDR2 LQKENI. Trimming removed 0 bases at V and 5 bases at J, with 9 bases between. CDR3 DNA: TGTGCCAGCTCACCACCGACGCGACTAGATACGCAGTATTTT. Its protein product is CASSPPTRLDTQYF.

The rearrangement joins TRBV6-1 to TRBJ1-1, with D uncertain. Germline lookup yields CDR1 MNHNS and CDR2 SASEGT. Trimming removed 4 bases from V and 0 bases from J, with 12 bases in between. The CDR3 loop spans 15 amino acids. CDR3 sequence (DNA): TGTGCCAGCAGTGGAGGCGTCAGTGTGAACACTGAAGCTTTCTTT. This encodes CASSGGVSVNTEAFF.